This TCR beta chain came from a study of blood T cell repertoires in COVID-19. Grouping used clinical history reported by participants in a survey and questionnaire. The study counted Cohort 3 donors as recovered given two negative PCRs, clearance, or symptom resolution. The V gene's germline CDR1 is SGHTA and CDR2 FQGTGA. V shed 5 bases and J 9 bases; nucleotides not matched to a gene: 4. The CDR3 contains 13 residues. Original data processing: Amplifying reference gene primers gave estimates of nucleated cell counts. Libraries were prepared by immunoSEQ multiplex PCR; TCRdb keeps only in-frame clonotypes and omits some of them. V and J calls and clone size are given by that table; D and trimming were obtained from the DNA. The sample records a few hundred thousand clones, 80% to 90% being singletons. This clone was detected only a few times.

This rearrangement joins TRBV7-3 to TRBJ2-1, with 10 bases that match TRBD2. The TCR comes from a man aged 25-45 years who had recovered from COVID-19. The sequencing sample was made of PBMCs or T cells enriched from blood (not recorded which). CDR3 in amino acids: CASSVKRGGEQFF. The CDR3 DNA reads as TGTGCCAGCAGCGTTAAGCGGGGGGGTGAGCAGTTCTTC.